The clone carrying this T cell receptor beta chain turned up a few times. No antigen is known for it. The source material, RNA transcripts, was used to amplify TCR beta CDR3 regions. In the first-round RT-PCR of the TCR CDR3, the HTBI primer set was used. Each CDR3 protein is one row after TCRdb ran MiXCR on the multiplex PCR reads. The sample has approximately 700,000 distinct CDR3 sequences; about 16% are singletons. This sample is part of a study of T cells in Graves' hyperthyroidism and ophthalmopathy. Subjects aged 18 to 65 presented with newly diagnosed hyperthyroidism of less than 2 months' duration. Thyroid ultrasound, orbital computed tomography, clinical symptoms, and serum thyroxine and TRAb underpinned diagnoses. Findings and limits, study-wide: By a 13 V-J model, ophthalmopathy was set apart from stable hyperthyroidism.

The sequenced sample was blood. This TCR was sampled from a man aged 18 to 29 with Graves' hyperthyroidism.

The CDR3 bases are TGTGCCAGCATCGGCGGCGACTATGGCTACACCTTC. Amino acid sequence: CASIGGDYGYTF. The V call is TRBV6-1, the J call TRBJ1-2, with unresolved D. CDR3 length: 12 amino acids. Trimming removed 7 bases at V and 3 bases at J, with 9 bases between. From germline, CDR1 is MNHNS and CDR2 SASEGT.